There are a few counts of the clone carrying this TCR beta chain. The antigen remains unidentified. There are 14 residues in the CDR3. V was cut by 5 bases and J by 8 bases, with 18 bases left in between. The sample is drawn from a study of blood T cells in healthy people across ages. Broader study findings: Strongly correlated with naive T cell percentage was TCR beta diversity.

Alongside a J-beta primer mix, a sample-barcoded 5' primer served in a second PCR lasting roughly 7 to 11 cycles. TCRdb recomputed calls from the 5' RACE reads with MiXCR, one row per CDR3 protein. The sample has 1.4 million to 1.5 million distinct CDR3 sequences, 42% seen once; the top ten hold approximately 7.9%. The sequence was collected from a woman aged 18-29 years in good health. The chain combines TRBV12-3 or TRBV12-4 with TRBJ1-2, with D perhaps TRBD1 (6 bases). The sample taken for sequencing was blood. The CDR3 here is CASSPRGWGQGYTF. CDR3 DNA: TGTGCCAGCAGTCCTCGGGGGTGGGGGCAAGGCTACACCTTC.